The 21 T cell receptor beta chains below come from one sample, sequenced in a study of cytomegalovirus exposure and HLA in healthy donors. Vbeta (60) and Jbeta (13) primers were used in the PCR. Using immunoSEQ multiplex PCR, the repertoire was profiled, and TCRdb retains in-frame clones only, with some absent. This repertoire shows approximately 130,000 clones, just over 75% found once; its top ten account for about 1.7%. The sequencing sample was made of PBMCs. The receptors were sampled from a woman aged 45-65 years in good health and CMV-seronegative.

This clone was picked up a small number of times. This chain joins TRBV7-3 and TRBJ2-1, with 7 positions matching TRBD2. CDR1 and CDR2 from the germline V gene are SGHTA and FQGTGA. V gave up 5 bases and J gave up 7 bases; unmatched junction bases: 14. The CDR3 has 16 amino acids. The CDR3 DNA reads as TGTGCCAGCAGCAACTCTGAAGCGGGATGGGGGAATGAGCAGTTCTTC. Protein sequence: CASSNSEAGWGNEQFF.

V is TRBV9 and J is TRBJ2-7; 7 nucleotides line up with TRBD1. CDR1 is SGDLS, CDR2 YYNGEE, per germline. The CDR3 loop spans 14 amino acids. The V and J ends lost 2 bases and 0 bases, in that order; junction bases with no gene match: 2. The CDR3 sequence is CASSVRDSSYEQYF. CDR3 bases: TGTGCCAGCAGCGTCCGGGACAGCTCCTACGAGCAGTACTTC.

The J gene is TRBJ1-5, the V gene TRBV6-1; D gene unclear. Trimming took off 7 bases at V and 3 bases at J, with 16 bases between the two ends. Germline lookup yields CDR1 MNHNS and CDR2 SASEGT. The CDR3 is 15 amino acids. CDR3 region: CASIGVGVNNQPQHF. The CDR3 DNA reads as TGTGCCAGCATCGGAGTTGGTGTCAACAATCAGCCCCAGCATTTT.

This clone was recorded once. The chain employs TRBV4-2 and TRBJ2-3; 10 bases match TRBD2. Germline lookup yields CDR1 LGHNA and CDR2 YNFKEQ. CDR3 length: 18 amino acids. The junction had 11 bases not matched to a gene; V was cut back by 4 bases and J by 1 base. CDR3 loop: CASSPSPSGRIGTDTQYF. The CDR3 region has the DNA TGTGCCAGCAGCCCAAGCCCTAGCGGGAGAATCGGCACAGATACGCAGTATTTT.

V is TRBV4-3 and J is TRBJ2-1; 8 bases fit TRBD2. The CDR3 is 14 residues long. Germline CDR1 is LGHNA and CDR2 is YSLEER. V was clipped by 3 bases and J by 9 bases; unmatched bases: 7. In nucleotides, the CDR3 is TGCGCCAGCAGCCACCGGACTAGCCTTGGTGAGCAGTTCTTC. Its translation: CASSHRTSLGEQFF.

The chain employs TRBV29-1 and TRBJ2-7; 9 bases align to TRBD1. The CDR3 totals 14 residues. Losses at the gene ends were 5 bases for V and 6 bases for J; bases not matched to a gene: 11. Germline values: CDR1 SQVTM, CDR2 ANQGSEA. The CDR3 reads CSVYPQGQGAEQYF. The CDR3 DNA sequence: TGCAGCGTTTACCCCCAGGGACAGGGCGCCGAGCAGTACTTC.

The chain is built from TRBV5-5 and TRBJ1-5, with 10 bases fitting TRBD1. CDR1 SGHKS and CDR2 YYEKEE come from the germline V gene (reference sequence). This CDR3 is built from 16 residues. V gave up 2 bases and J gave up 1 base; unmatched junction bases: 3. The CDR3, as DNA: TGTGCCAGCAGCTTACGACAGGGGGCAAGCAATCAGCCCCAGCATTTT. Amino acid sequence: CASSLRQGASNQPQHF.

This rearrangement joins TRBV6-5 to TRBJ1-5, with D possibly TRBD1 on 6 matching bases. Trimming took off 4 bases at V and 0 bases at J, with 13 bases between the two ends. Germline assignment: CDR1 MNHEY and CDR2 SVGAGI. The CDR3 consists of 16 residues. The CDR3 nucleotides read TGTGCCAGCAGTTCCACCTGGGGGCATAGCAATCAGCCCCAGCATTTT. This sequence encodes CASSSTWGHSNQPQHF.

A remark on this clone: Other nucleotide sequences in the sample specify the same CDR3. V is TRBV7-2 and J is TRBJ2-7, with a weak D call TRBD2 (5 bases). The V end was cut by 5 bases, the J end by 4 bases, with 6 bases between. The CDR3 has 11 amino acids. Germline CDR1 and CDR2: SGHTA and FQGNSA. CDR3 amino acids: CASSRGYEQYF. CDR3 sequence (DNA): TGTGCCAGCAGCCGGGGATACGAGCAGTACTTC.

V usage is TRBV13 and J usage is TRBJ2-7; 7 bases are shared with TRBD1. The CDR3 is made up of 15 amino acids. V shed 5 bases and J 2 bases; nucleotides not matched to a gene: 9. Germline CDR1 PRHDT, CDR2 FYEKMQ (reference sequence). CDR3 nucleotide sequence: TGTGCCAGCAGCCCCGCCCGGCAGGGGGCCTACGAGCAGTACTTC. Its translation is CASSPARQGAYEQYF.

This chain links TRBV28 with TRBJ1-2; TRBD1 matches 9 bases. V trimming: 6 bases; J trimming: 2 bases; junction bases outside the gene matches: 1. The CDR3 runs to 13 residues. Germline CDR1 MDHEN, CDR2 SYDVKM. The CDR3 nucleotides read TGTGCCAGCAGCGGACAGGGGAACTATGGCTACACCTTC. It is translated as CASSGQGNYGYTF.

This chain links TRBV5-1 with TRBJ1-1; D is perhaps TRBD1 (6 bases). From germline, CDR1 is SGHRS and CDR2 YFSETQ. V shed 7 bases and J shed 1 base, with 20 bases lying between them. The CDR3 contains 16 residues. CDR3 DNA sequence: TGCGCCAGCCGAGAGGGAAACAGGGTAACGAACACTGAAGCTTTCTTT. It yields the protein CASREGNRVTNTEAFF.

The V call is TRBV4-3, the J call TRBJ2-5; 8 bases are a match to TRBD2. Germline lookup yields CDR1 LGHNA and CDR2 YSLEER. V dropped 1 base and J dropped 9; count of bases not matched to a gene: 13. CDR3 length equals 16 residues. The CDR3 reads CASSQVGGGRQGAQYF. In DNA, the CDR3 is TGCGCCAGCAGCCAAGTGGGGGGCGGGAGGCAAGGGGCCCAGTACTTC.

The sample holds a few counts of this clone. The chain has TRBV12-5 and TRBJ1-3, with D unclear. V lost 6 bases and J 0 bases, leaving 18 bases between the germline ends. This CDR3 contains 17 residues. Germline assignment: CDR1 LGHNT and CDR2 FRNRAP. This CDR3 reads CASGPPWQALSGNTIYF. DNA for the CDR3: TGTGCTAGTGGACCTCCCTGGCAGGCACTCTCTGGAAACACCATATATTTT.

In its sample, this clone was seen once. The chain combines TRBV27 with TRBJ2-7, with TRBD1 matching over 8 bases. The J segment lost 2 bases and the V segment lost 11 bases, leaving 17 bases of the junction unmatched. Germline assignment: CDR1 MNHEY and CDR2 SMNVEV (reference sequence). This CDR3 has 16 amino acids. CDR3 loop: CAGISQKSDRAYEQYV. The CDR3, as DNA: TGTGCCGGAATTTCCCAGAAATCGGACAGGGCCTACGAGCAGTACGTC.

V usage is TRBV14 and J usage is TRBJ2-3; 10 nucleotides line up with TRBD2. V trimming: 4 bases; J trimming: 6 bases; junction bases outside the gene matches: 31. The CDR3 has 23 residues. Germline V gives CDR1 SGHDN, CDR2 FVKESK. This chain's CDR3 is CASSLHYFPGTALAGVGSDTQYF. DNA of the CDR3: TGTGCCAGCAGCCTACACTACTTCCCCGGGACAGCTCTAGCGGGAGTAGGATCGGATACGCAGTATTTT. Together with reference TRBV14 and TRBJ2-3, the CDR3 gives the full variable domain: EAGVTQFPSHSVIEKGQTVTLRCDPISGHDNLYWYRRVMGKEIKFLLHFVKESKQDESGMPNNRFLAERTGGTYSTLKVQPAELEDSGVYFCASSLHYFPGTALAGVGSDTQYFGPGTRLTVL.

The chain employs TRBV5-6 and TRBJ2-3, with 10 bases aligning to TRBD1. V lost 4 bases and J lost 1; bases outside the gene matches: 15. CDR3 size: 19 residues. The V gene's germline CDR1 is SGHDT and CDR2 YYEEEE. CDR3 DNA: TGTGCCAGCAGCCCACTAGGACAGGGGGATTTGGGCGGCACAGATACGCAGTATTTT. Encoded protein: CASSPLGQGDLGGTDTQYF.

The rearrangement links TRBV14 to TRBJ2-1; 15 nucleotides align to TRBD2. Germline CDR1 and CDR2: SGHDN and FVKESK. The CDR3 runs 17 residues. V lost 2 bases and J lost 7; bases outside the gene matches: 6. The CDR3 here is CASSQLRTSGRVNEQFF. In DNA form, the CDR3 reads TGTGCCAGCAGCCAACTGAGGACTAGCGGGAGGGTGAATGAGCAGTTCTTC.

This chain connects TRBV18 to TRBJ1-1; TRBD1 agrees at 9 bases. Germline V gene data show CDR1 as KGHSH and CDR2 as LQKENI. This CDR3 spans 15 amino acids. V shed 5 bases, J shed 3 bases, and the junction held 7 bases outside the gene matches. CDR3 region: CASSAGTGLDTEAFF. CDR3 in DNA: TGTGCCAGCTCAGCCGGGACAGGGCTTGACACTGAAGCTTTCTTT. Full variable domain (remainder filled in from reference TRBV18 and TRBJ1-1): NAGVMQNPRHLVRRRGQEARLRCSPMKGHSHVYWYRQLPEEGLKFMVYLQKENIIDESGMPKERFSAEFPKEGPSILRIQQVVRGDSAAYFCASSAGTGLDTEAFFGQGTRLTVV.

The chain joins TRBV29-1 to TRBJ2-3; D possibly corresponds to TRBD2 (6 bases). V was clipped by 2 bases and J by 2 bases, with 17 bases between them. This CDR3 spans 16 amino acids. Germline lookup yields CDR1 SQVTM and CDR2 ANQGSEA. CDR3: CSVELGTRGNTDTQYF. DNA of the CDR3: TGCAGCGTTGAATTGGGGACTCGAGGAAACACAGATACGCAGTATTTT.

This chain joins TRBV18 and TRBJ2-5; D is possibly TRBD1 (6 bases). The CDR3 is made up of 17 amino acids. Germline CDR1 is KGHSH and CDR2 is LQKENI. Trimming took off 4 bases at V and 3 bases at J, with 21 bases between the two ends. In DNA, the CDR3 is TGTGCCAGCTCACTCTGGGGGAAAGGGGGATTCGAAGAGACCCAGTACTTC. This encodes CASSLWGKGGFEETQYF.